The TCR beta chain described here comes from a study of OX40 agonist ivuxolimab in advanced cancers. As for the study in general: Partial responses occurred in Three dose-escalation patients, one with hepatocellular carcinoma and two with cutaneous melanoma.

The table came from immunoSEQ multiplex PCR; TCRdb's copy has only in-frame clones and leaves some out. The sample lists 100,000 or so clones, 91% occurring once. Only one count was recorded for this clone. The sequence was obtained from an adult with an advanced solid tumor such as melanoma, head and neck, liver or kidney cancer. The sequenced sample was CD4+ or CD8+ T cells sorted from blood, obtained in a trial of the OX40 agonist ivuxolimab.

The CDR3: CASSYSIQSGNTIYF. CDR3 sequence (DNA): TGTGCCAGCAGTTACTCGATCCAATCTGGAAACACCATATATTTT. The chain employs TRBV6-5 and TRBJ1-3; no firm D call. The germline V gene encodes CDR1 MNHEY and CDR2 SVGAGI. Trimming removed 0 bases from V and 1 base from J, with 7 bases in between. There are 15 residues in the CDR3.